This T cell receptor beta chain was profiled in a study of blood T cell repertoires in COVID-19. Unmatched junction bases numbered 6, after V lost 6 bases and J lost 5 bases. CDR3 length: 14 residues. The germline V gene has CDR1 MDHEN and CDR2 SYDVKM. Method: immunoSEQ multiplex PCR; TCRdb's copy keeps in-frame clones and lacks some. The table has approximately 210,000 clones, approximately 79% seen once. The sample comprised peripheral blood. The origin of this receptor is a human donor in a cohort sampled during active COVID-19. The V and J genes are TRBV28 and TRBJ2-7; TRBD2 aligns across 11 bases. The CDR3 protein is CASRIAGGPHEQYF. In DNA form, the CDR3 reads TGTGCCAGCAGGATAGCGGGAGGGCCTCACGAGCAGTACTTC.